The clone carrying this T cell receptor (beta chain) was observed a handful of times. Its matching antigen is unknown. Cultured CD4+ T cell DNA underwent sequencing with the Oncomine TCR Beta short-read assay. Genomic DNA was isolated from cultured CD4+ T cells. TCRdb re-derived calls from the PCR reads in MiXCR, one entry per CDR3 protein. The sample holds around 8,400 distinct CDR3 sequences; around two fifths are singletons and the top ten take 30% to 45%. Treatment noted: roughly 10-day PBMC culture with coronavirus spike peptide pools or control peptides (ViraFEST assay). During the years 2011-2018, before the COVID-19 pandemic, the unexposed donor's CD4+ T cells were collected. For ViraFEST, peptide pools expanded antigen-specific T cells, after which the TCRs were sequenced. When enough cells were available, unexposed-donor CD4+ T cells were probed with SARS-CoV-2 S/N and four cold-coronavirus spikes.

This sample was taken from a study of vaccination and CD4 T cells after COVID-19. As for the study in general: In the convalescent cohort, there were six males and four females, two of them Hispanic. In the control cultures, a CEFX pool, an HIV-1 Nef pool, or no peptide was supplied.

The V end was cut by 4 bases, the J end by 0 bases, with 13 bases between. Germline V gene sequence: CDR1 LNHDA, CDR2 SQIVND (reference sequence). This CDR3 is 16 amino acids long. V gene TRBV19 combines with J gene TRBJ1-5; D remains ambiguous. The material sequenced was CD4+ T cells from blood, cultured in vitro. The sequence came from a human donor in good health. CDR3 sequence: CASSKPGQYSNQPQHF. In DNA, the CDR3 is TGTGCCAGTAGTAAGCCCGGGCAGTATAGCAATCAGCCCCAGCATTTT.